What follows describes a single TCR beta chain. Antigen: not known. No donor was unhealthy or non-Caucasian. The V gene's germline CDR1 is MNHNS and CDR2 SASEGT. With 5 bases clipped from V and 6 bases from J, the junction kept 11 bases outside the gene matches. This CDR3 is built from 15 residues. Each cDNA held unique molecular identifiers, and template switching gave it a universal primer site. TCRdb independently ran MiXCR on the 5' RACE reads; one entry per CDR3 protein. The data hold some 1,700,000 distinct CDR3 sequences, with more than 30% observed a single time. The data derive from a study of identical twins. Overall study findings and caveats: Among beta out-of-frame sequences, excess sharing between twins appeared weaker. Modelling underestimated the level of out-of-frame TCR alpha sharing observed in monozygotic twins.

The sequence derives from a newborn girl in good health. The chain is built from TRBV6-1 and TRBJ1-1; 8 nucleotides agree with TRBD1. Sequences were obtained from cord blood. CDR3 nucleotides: TGTGCCAGCAGTACATATCAGGGGGCGCAAGCTGAAGCTTTCTTT. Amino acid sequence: CASSTYQGAQAEAFF.